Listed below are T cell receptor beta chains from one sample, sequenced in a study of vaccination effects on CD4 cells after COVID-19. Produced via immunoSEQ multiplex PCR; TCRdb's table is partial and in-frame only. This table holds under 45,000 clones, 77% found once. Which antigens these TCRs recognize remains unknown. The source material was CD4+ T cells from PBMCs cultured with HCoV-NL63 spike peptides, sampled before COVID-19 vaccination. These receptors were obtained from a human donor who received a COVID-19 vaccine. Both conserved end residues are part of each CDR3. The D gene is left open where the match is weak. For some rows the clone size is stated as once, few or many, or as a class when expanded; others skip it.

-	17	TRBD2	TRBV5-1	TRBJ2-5	TGCGCCAGCAGCCTCGTCGGACTAGCGGGGGGTCAAGAGACCCAGTACTTC	CASSLVGLAGGQETQYF
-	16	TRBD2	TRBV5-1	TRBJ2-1	TGCGCCAGCAGCCGACAGCGGGGGGGATCCTACAATGAGCAGTTCTTC	CASSRQRGGSYNEQFF
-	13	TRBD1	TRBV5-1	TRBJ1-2	TGCGCCAGCAGATCTGACAGGGGAGGAGGCTACACCTTC	CASRSDRGGGYTF
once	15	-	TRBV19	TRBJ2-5	TGTGCCAGTAGTTTCGTTTCAGGCCGTCCAGAGACCCAGTACTTC	CASSFVSGRPETQYF
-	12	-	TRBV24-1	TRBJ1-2	TGTGCCACCAGTGATGATGGGCGAGGCTACACCTTC	CATSDDGRGYTF
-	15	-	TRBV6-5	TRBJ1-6	TGTGCCAGTGGGGGGTCGAGCTCCTATAATTCACCCCTCCACTTT	CASGGSSSYNSPLHF
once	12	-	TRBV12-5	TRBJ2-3	TGTGCGTCCGGGACCACCACAGATACGCAGTATTTT	CASGTTTDTQYF
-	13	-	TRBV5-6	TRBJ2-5	TGTGCCAGCAGCTTGGAGGGTCGGGAGACCCAGTACTTC	CASSLEGRETQYF
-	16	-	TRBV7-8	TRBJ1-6	TGTGCCAGCAGCTTTCAGGGGTTTTTGGAAAATTCACCCCTCCACTTT	CASSFQGFLENSPLHF
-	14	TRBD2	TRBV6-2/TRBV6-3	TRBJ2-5	TGTGCCAGCAGTTCAGCGGGGGTGATCGAGACCCAGTACTTC	CASSSAGVIETQYF
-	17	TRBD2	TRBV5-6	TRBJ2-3	TGTGCCAGCAGCCTGCCATGGTCGGCGGGGGTTGGGGATACGCAGTATTTT	CASSLPWSAGVGDTQYF
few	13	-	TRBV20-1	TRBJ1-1	TGCAGTGCTAGTCGGACAGAGAACACTGAAGCTTTCTTT	CSASRTENTEAFF
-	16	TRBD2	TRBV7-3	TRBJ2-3	TGTGCCAGCAGTCCTTCAAGCGGGGGGGCAACAGATACGCAGTATTTT	CASSPSSGGATDTQYF
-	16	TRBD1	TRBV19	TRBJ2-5	TGTGCCAGTAGTATGACTGCCGGGACAGGGCAAGAGACCCAGTACTTC	CASSMTAGTGQETQYF
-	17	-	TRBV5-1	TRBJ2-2	TGCGCCAGCAGCCGTAACCCCTCGGCCACGAACACCGGGGAGCTGTTTTTT	CASSRNPSATNTGELFF
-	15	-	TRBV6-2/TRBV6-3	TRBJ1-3	TGTGCCAGCAGTTATTTGGGGGCCATCGGAAACACCATATATTTT	CASSYLGAIGNTIYF
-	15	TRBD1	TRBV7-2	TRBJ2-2	TGTGCCAGCATCTTACAGGGGGGATTCACCGGGGAGCTGTTTTTT	CASILQGGFTGELFF
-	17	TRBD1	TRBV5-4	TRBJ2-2	TGTGCCAGCAGCCCAATGACAGGGGCTAAGAACACCGGGGAGCTGTTTTTT	CASSPMTGAKNTGELFF
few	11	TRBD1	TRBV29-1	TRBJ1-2	TGCAGCGGGGACAGGGGTGATGGCTACACCTTC	CSGDRGDGYTF
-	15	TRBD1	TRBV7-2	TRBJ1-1	TGTGCCAGCAGCCCGCGGACAGGGTTGGGCACTGAAGCTTTCTTT	CASSPRTGLGTEAFF
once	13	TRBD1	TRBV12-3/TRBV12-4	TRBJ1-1	TGTGCCAGCAGCCGACAGGGTAACACTGAAGCTTTCTTT	CASSRQGNTEAFF
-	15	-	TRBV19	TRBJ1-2	TGTGCCAGTAGTATAGAAGGGGGAATTGGCTATGGCTACACCTTC	CASSIEGGIGYGYTF
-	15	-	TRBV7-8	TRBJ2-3	TGTGCCAGCAGCATTCTCCTGGGGACGGCCTATACGCAGTATTTT	CASSILLGTAYTQYF
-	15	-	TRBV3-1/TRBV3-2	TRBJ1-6	TGTGCTAGCAGCCTACGACAGGTACCTAATTCACCCCTCCACTTT	CASSLRQVPNSPLHF
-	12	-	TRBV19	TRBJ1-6	TGTGCCAGTAGCTTCCAGGGATCACCCCTCCACTTT	CASSFQGSPLHF
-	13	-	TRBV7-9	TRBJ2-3	TGTGCCAGCAGCTTAGCGCAATGGGATACGCAGTATTTT	CASSLAQWDTQYF
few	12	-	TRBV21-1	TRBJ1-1	TGTGCCAGCACCCTTTACTTATTTGGGGCTTTCTTT	CASTLYLFGAFF
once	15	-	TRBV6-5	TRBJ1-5	TGTGCCAGCAGCCGCGCGGGCGGGGAGAATCAGCCCCAGCATTTT	CASSRAGGENQPQHF
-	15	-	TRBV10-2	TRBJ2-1	TGCGCCAGCAGTGTTTTTGGGGGGCTATACAATGAGCAGTTCTTC	CASSVFGGLYNEQFF
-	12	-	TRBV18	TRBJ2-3	TGTGCCAGCTCACGGGACCGGGATACGCAGTATTTT	CASSRDRDTQYF
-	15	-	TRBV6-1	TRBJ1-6	TGTGCCAGCAGTGAAGGAGGCAGTAGGCATTCACCCCTCCACTTT	CASSEGGSRHSPLHF
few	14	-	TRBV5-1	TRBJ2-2	TGCGCCAGCAGCTACCAGGGAGACACCGGGGAGCTGTTTTTT	CASSYQGDTGELFF
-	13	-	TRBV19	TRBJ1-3	TGTGCCAGTAGTTCTACATCCGGAAACACCATATATTTT	CASSSTSGNTIYF
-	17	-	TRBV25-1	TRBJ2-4	TGTGCCAGCAGTGAAGGAGGGGCCGGGACGGGCAAAAACATTCAGTACTTC	CASSEGGAGTGKNIQYF
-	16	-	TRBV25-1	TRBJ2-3	TGTGCCAGCAGTACAGGGACCGGGGCGAGCACAGATACGCAGTATTTT	CASSTGTGASTDTQYF
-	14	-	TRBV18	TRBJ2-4	TGTGCCAGCTCACCAGGAAATCCAAAAAACATTCAGTACTTC	CASSPGNPKNIQYF
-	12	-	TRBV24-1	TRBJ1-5	TGTGCCACCAGTGATGGGGGACAGCCCCAGCATTTT	CATSDGGQPQHF
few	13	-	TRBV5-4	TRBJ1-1	TGTGCCAGCAGCCTTCAAGGGGTGACTGAAGCTTTCTTT	CASSLQGVTEAFF
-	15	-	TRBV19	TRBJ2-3	TGTGCCAGTAGTATGCCGACAGGCCTCACAGATACGCAGTATTTT	CASSMPTGLTDTQYF
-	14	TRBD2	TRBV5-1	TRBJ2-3	TGCGCCAGCAGCCCCGGGGGGGCCGTGGATACGCAGTATTTT	CASSPGGAVDTQYF
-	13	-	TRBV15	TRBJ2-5	TGTGCCACCAGCAGAGATCGTGGAGAGACCCAGTACTTC	CATSRDRGETQYF
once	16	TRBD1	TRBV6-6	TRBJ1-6	TGTGCCAGCAGTTACCGGGGACAGGGGCTAAATTCACCCCTCCACTTT	CASSYRGQGLNSPLHF
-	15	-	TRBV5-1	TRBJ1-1	TGCGCCAGCAGCTTGAGTCAGGGGTCAAACACTGAAGCTTTCTTT	CASSLSQGSNTEAFF
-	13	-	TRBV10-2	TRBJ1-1	TGCGCCAGCAGTGACCGGCATTTGGGTGAAGCTTTCTTT	CASSDRHLGEAFF
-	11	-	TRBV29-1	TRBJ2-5	TGCAGCGTTGGCGTTTTTGCAGCCCAGTACTTC	CSVGVFAAQYF
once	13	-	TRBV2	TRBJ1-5	TGTGCCAGCAGTGCAGACGGGAATCAGCCCCAGCATTTT	CASSADGNQPQHF
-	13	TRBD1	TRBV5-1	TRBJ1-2	TGCGCCAGCAGCTGGACAGGGAATCAAGGCTACACCTTC	CASSWTGNQGYTF
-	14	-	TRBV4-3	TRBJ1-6	TGCGCCAGCTCCAGGGCGGGGGGCGGATCACCCCTCCACTTT	CASSRAGGGSPLHF
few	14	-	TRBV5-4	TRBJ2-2	TGTGCCAGCGGCCCGGAGGGTTCTACCGGGGAGCTGTTTTTT	CASGPEGSTGELFF
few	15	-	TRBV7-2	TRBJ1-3	TGTGCCAGCAGCTTAAACCCCGCGCCTGGAAACACCATATATTTT	CASSLNPAPGNTIYF
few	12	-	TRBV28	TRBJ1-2	TGTGCCAGCAGAGGGCTACCGAAAGGCTACACCTTC	CASRGLPKGYTF
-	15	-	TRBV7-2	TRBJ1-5	TGTGCCAGCAGCTTATGGGTTTATAGCAATCAGCCCCAGCATTTT	CASSLWVYSNQPQHF
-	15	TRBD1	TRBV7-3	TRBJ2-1	TGTGCCAGCAGCATGACAGGGGGCGCAGGTAATGAGCAGTTCTTC	CASSMTGGAGNEQFF
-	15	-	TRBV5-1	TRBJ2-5	TGCGCCAGCAGCTCGACGACGGGGCGGCAAGAGACCCAGTACTTC	CASSSTTGRQETQYF
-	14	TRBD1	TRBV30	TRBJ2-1	TGTGCCTGGAGTGTAACAGGGGTAAGCAATGAGCAGTTCTTC	CAWSVTGVSNEQFF
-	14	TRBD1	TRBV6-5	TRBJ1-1	TGTGCCAGCACCTCACCGGGACAGGTTACTAGAGCTTTCTTT	CASTSPGQVTRAFF
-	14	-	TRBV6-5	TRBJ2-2	TGTGCCAGCAGTTACCAGGAACCGACCGGGGAGCTGTTTTTT	CASSYQEPTGELFF